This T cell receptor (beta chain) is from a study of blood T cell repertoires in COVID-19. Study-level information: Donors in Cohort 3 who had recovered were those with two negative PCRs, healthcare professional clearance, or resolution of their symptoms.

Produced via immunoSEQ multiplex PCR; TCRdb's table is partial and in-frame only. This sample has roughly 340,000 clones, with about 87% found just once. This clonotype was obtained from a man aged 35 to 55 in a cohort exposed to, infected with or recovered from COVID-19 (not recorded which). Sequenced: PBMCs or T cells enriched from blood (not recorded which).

The CDR3 reads CATRGGTVSSPLHF. The CDR3 DNA reads as TGTGCCACCAGGGGGGGGACTGTCAGCTCACCCCTCCACTTT. The rearrangement links TRBV15 to TRBJ1-6, with D perhaps TRBD1 (5 bases). This CDR3 spans 14 amino acids. Trimming stripped 6 bases from V and 10 bases from J, with 16 bases between. Germline lookup yields CDR1 LNHNV and CDR2 YYDKDF (reference sequence).